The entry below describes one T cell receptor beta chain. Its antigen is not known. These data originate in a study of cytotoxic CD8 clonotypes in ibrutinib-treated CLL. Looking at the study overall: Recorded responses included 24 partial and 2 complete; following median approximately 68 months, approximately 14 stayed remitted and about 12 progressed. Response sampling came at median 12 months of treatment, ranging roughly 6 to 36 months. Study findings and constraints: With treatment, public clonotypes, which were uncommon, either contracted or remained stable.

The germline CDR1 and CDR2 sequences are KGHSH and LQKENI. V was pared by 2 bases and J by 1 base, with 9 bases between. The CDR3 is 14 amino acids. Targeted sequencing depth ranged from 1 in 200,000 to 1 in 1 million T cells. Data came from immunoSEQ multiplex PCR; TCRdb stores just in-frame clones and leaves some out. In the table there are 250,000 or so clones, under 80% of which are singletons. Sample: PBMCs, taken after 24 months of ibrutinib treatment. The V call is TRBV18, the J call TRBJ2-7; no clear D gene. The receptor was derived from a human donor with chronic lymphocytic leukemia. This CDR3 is CASSPEDGSYEQYF. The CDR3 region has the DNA TGTGCCAGCTCACCAGAGGACGGATCCTACGAGCAGTACTTC.